These 28 T cell receptor beta chains originate from one sample sequenced in a study of cytomegalovirus exposure and HLA in healthy donors. Repertoires were generated with immunoSEQ multiplex PCR, while TCRdb's copy carries only in-frame clones and drops some. The sample has some 120,000 clones; 88% are singletons. Sequenced material: PBMCs. Every receptor here comes from a man aged 25-40 years in good health and CMV-seronegative.

The V gene is TRBV6-5, the J gene TRBJ2-7; TRBD1 matches 9 bases. The J segment lost 6 bases and the V segment lost 4 bases, leaving 10 bases of the junction unmatched. This CDR3 has 15 residues. Germline V gene sequence: CDR1 MNHEY, CDR2 SVGAGI. The CDR3 spells CASSWGGQGTGEQYF. The CDR3 nucleotides are TGTGCCAGCAGTTGGGGGGGACAGGGAACGGGCGAGCAGTACTTC.

The chain uses TRBV4-2 and TRBJ2-1, with a weak D call TRBD2 (5 bases). The V gene lost 4 bases and the J gene lost 9 bases, with 25 bases spanning the gap. The CDR3 has 17 amino acids. From germline, CDR1 is LGHNA and CDR2 YNFKEQ. For the CDR3, the DNA is TGTGCCAGCAGCCGTTCGGGAAAAGCGGTTGGGAAGGGTGAGCAGTTCTTC. Translated: CASSRSGKAVGKGEQFF.

The rearrangement uses TRBV18 and TRBJ1-5; 7 bases are shared with TRBD1. The germline CDR1 and CDR2 sequences are KGHSH and LQKENI. Trimming cost V 4 bases and J 5 bases; bases outside gene matches: 2. This CDR3 region has 13 residues. The CDR3 region has the DNA TGTGCCAGCTCACGGCAGGGGGATCAGCCCCAGCATTTT. Translation gives CASSRQGDQPQHF.

This sequence joins TRBV7-2 and TRBJ2-2, with D perhaps TRBD1 (6 bases). Germline V CDR1 and CDR2: SGHTA, FQGNSA. The CDR3 spans 16 residues. V lost 5 bases to trimming and J lost 6 bases, with 19 bases between them. CDR3 protein: CASSPVGAGVAGELFF. The DNA for the CDR3 is TGTGCCAGCAGCCCGGTAGGGGCAGGGGTGGCCGGGGAGCTGTTTTTT.

The chain has TRBV6-5 and TRBJ1-5; TRBD1 agrees at 10 bases. V dropped 4 bases and J dropped 0; count of bases not matched to a gene: 3. CDR3 length: 16 amino acids. The V gene's germline CDR1 is MNHEY and CDR2 SVGAGI. The CDR3: CASSSGTGDSNQPQHF. For the CDR3, the DNA is TGTGCCAGCAGTTCCGGGACAGGGGATAGCAATCAGCCCCAGCATTTT.

The chain has TRBV18 and TRBJ2-3, with a tentative D call TRBD1 (6 bases). Trimming cost V 4 bases and J 5 bases, with 16 bases left between them. Germline CDR1 KGHSH, CDR2 LQKENI. CDR3 size: 15 residues. The CDR3 sequence: CASSQLQTTGDTQYF. The CDR3 coding sequence is TGTGCCAGCTCACAACTCCAGACGACAGGAGATACGCAGTATTTT. The entire variable domain, with the rest obtained from reference TRBV18 and TRBJ2-3, is as follows: NAGVMQNPRHLVRRRGQEARLRCSPMKGHSHVYWYRQLPEEGLKFMVYLQKENIIDESGMPKERFSAEFPKEGPSILRIQQVVRGDSAAYFCASSQLQTTGDTQYFGPGTRLTVL.

This sequence joins TRBV29-1 and TRBJ2-7; D ambiguous. Germline V lookup: CDR1 SQVTM, CDR2 ANQGSEA. The V end was cut by 4 bases, the J end by 1 base, with 8 bases between. The CDR3 has 12 residues. CDR3 sequence: CSVAYNSYEQYF. DNA for the CDR3: TGCAGCGTTGCCTATAATTCCTACGAGCAGTACTTC.

The chain carries TRBV18 and TRBJ2-2; D is possibly TRBD1 (5 bases). The CDR3 totals 16 residues. V lost 3 bases and J 2 bases, leaving 13 bases between the germline ends. Germline values: CDR1 KGHSH, CDR2 LQKENI. Here the CDR3 DNA reads TGTGCCAGCTCACCCTACGACAGAAGAAACACCGGGGAGCTGTTTTTT. Translated: CASSPYDRRNTGELFF.

The rearrangement links TRBV19 to TRBJ2-1; 9 nucleotides match TRBD1. CDR3 size: 15 residues. J gave up 9 bases and V 7 bases, and 13 bases lay outside the gene matches. Looked up from germline, CDR1 is LNHDA and CDR2 is SQIVND (reference sequence). The CDR3 bases are TGTGCCAGTATTCTCCGACAGGGGGGTGGGAGTGAGCAGTTCTTC. Translating gives CASILRQGGGSEQFF. The full variable domain, its missing parts supplied by reference TRBV19 and TRBJ2-1, is DGGITQSPKYLFRKEGQNVTLSCEQNLNHDAMYWYRQDPGQGLRLIYYSQIVNDFQKGDIAEGYSVSREKKESFPLTVTSAQKNPTAFYLCASILRQGGGSEQFFGPGTRLTVL.

V and J are TRBV9 and TRBJ2-1; D unresolved. The V gene's germline CDR1 is SGDLS and CDR2 YYNGEE. Trimming took off 0 bases at V and 2 bases at J, with 9 bases between the two ends. This CDR3 is 15 amino acids long. DNA of the CDR3: TGTGCCAGCAGCGTAGGACAAGGCCCCTACAATGAGCAGTTCTTC. Translation: CASSVGQGPYNEQFF.

This clone was observed once. V is TRBV11-2 and J is TRBJ1-1, with a weak D call TRBD1 (6 bases). The V gene's germline CDR1 is SGHAT and CDR2 FQNNGV. This CDR3 is built from 14 residues. Trimming removed 4 bases at V and 1 base at J, with 10 bases between. DNA of the CDR3: TGTGCCAGCAGCTACTTGGACAGGAACACTGAAGCTTTCTTT. It yields the protein CASSYLDRNTEAFF.

The rearrangement links TRBV6-1 to TRBJ2-7; 8 bases line up with TRBD1. Unmatched junction bases numbered 11, after V lost 5 bases and J lost 5 bases. CDR3 length: 15 amino acids. Germline CDR1 reads MNHNS; CDR2 reads SASEGT. CDR3 DNA sequence: TGTGCCAGCAGTAAACGGGACAGGAGTGATCACGAGCAGTACTTC. Translated, it gives CASSKRDRSDHEQYF.

The CDR3 sequence: CASSQRGEPQHF. The CDR3 DNA is TGCGCCAGCAGCCAAAGAGGAGAGCCCCAGCATTTT. The chain uses TRBV4-1 and TRBJ1-5; D is undetermined. Trimming left V 2 bases short and J 8 bases short, with 7 bases between. Germline assignment: CDR1 MGHRA and CDR2 YSYEKL. CDR3 length: 12 residues.

The chain recombines TRBV19 with TRBJ2-1; 7 bases match TRBD2. V dropped 6 bases and J dropped 5; count of bases not matched to a gene: 10. Germline lookup yields CDR1 LNHDA and CDR2 SQIVND (reference sequence). The CDR3 has 15 residues. The CDR3 DNA reads TGTGCCAGTAGGCTGCTGGGGGGGTCCCACAATGAGCAGTTCTTC. Amino acid sequence: CASRLLGGSHNEQFF.

In the case of this clone: A much larger clone differs by one base, so this may be a read error. The chain uses TRBV7-6 and TRBJ1-1; possibly TRBD1 for D (6 bases). The CDR3 totals 13 residues. Germline lookup yields CDR1 SGHVS and CDR2 FNYEAQ. Trimming stripped 6 bases from V and 0 bases from J, with 8 bases between. DNA of the CDR3: TGTGCCAGCAGTTCAGGGGTGAACACTGAAGCTTTCTTT. Its protein is CASSSGVNTEAFF.

The chain carries TRBV2 and TRBJ1-1; 7 nucleotides match TRBD1. CDR3 size: 16 residues. The V gene end was trimmed by 8 bases and the J gene end by 0 bases; junction bases not matched to a gene: 12. Looked up from germline, CDR1 is SNHLY and CDR2 is FYNNEI. The CDR3 DNA reads TGTGCCAGCTCGATACAGGGGCTTGGTGTGAACACTGAAGCTTTCTTT. Translating gives CASSIQGLGVNTEAFF.

The V gene is TRBV6-1, the J gene TRBJ1-3; TRBD1 might be the D (6 bases). This CDR3 contains 16 residues. V shed 4 bases and J shed 6 bases, with 19 bases lying between them. CDR1 and CDR2 (germline): MNHNS, SASEGT. CDR3 protein: CASSASYRDTENTIYF. DNA for the CDR3: TGTGCCAGCAGTGCCTCCTATCGGGACACTGAAAACACCATATATTTT.

The chain is built from TRBV18 and TRBJ2-1; 7 bases align to TRBD2. J gave up 0 bases and V 3 bases, and 2 bases lay outside the gene matches. This CDR3 contains 15 residues. Per germline, CDR1 KGHSH and CDR2 LQKENI. CDR3 region: CASSPLADSYNEQFF. CDR3 coding DNA: TGTGCCAGCTCACCGCTAGCGGACTCCTACAATGAGCAGTTCTTC. The variable domain in full, completed from reference TRBV18 and TRBJ2-1, reads NAGVMQNPRHLVRRRGQEARLRCSPMKGHSHVYWYRQLPEEGLKFMVYLQKENIIDESGMPKERFSAEFPKEGPSILRIQQVVRGDSAAYFCASSPLADSYNEQFFGPGTRLTVL.

This CDR3 is CASSLDRVEAFF. Written as DNA, the CDR3 is TGTGCCAGCAGCCTCGACAGGGTCGAAGCTTTCTTT. This chain links TRBV7-2 with TRBJ1-1; the match to TRBD1 covers 7 bases. Germline V CDR1 and CDR2: SGHTA, FQGNSA. The V segment lost 5 bases and the J segment 8 bases; nucleotides outside the gene matches: 5. This CDR3 region has 12 residues.

V is TRBV27 and J is TRBJ1-2; D is possibly TRBD1 (5 bases). Germline V lookup: CDR1 MNHEY, CDR2 SMNVEV (reference sequence). Trimming took off 5 bases at V and 1 base at J, with 14 bases between the two ends. This CDR3 region has 15 residues. The CDR3 loop is CASSLTRQSNYGYTF. The CDR3 bases are TGTGCCAGCAGTCTCACCCGACAGAGTAACTATGGCTACACCTTC.

The chain uses TRBV5-4 and TRBJ2-3; D perhaps matches TRBD2 (6 bases). The CDR3 length is 15 residues. Trimming shortened V by 6 bases and J by 3 bases, and 17 bases separated the two germline ends. Germline CDR1 and CDR2: SGHNT and YYREEE (reference sequence). The CDR3 spells CASKDPAGSTDTQYF. DNA for the CDR3: TGTGCCAGCAAGGACCCGGCGGGATCGACAGATACGCAGTATTTT.

The CDR3 DNA reads TGTGCCAGTACCCGAACCCCTACCCCCTGGGCTAGCGGGAGACCCGGGGAGCTGTTTTTT. As protein: CASTRTPTPWASGRPGELFF. The chain combines TRBV19 with TRBJ2-2; 10 bases fit TRBD2. Per germline, CDR1 LNHDA and CDR2 SQIVND (reference sequence). Unmatched junction bases numbered 23, after V lost 7 bases and J lost 6 bases. The CDR3 is 20 amino acids.

The rearrangement uses TRBV10-1 and TRBJ2-1, with 8 bases identical to TRBD2. The CDR3 spans 16 residues. Germline V gives CDR1 WNHNN, CDR2 SYGVQD (reference sequence). The ends lost 6 bases at V and 4 bases at J; junction bases unmatched: 11. This CDR3 reads CASSPKAGDPYNEQFF. The CDR3 bases are TGCGCCAGCAGCCCGAAAGCGGGAGACCCTTACAATGAGCAGTTCTTC.

This clone was counted a few times. CDR3 region: CASSYSPGYGYTF. DNA for the CDR3: TGTGCCAGCAGTTACTCGCCGGGATATGGCTACACCTTC. The chain joins TRBV6-5 to TRBJ1-2, with unresolved D. Trimming removed 0 bases from V and 5 bases from J, with 7 bases in between. CDR1 is MNHEY and CDR2 is SVGAGI in the germline V gene. The CDR3 sequence is 13 residues long.

This sequence joins TRBV5-8 and TRBJ2-7, with D perhaps matching TRBD2 (6 bases). V shed 1 base and J shed 9 bases, with 26 bases lying between them. In germline, CDR1 is SGHTS, CDR2 YDEGEE. The CDR3 has 17 residues. CDR3 protein: CASSLYSSDGPLGGQYF. CDR3 sequence (DNA): TGTGCCAGCAGCTTGTATTCTTCGGACGGCCCGCTGGGGGGGCAGTACTTC.

The chain uses TRBV11-2 and TRBJ2-7; the match to TRBD1 covers 8 bases. The J segment lost 5 bases and the V segment lost 3 bases, leaving 15 bases of the junction unmatched. The CDR3 is 17 residues long. Germline assignment: CDR1 SGHAT and CDR2 FQNNGV. The CDR3 region is CASSFLFRDRKTNEQYF. CDR3 in DNA: TGTGCCAGCAGCTTCCTATTCCGGGACAGGAAAACAAACGAGCAGTACTTC.

The genes are TRBV5-1 and TRBJ2-3, with TRBD1 matching 8 bases. This CDR3 has 18 amino acids. Germline CDR1 is SGHRS and CDR2 is YFSETQ. J was trimmed by 6 bases and V by 4 bases; bases with no gene match: 19. The DNA of the CDR3 is TGCGCCAGCAGCAAATTGAGACAGCAGGGGGCTATTGCCGATACGCAGTATTTT. Translation: CASSKLRQQGAIADTQYF.

The J gene is TRBJ2-7, the V gene TRBV19, with a weak D call TRBD2 (5 bases). Germline V gene data show CDR1 as LNHDA and CDR2 as SQIVND (reference sequence). The CDR3 sequence is 14 residues long. Trimming shortened V by 5 bases and J by 6 bases, and 17 bases separated the two germline ends. The CDR3 sequence is CASSAPWRGIEQYF. CDR3 DNA: TGTGCCAGTAGTGCGCCATGGAGAGGGATCGAGCAGTACTTC.